A single TCR beta chain is shown here with its context. The target of this receptor is not known. Base qualities are not recorded, but no much larger clone differs from it by a single base. Trimming accounts for 2 bases at V and 0 bases at J, while the number of junction bases matched to no gene is 9. Reading the germline V gene (reference sequence) gives CDR1 PRHDT and CDR2 FYEKMQ. Counted from cysteine to phenylalanine, this CDR3 has 17 amino acids. Only the CDR3 DNA is retained, 51 bases long and in frame from the first base. These data come from a study of OX40 agonist ivuxolimab in advanced cancers. Regarding the research as a whole: The costimulatory receptor OX40 (CD134) was targeted by ivuxolimab, a fully human IgG2 agonistic monoclonal antibody. Intravenous ivuxolimab was administered to patients every 2 weeks at six dose levels: 0.01, 0.1, 0.3, 1.5, 3 and 10 mg/kg. Of the roughly 54 dose-escalation patients, hepatocellular carcinoma was present in about 20, melanoma in roughly 15, renal cell carcinoma in 9 and head and neck cancer in 9. In the dose-escalation cohort, around four fifths of patients were male, and the mean age was roughly 60 years with a range of roughly 20 to 85. Patients were allowed to have had prior anti-PD-1, anti-PD-L1 or anti-CTLA-4 therapy, and around 37% of the dose-escalation patients had previously received checkpoint inhibitors. Partial responses occurred in three dose-escalation patients: two with cutaneous melanoma and one with hepatocellular carcinoma. The point of sequencing TCRbeta in the periphery was to test whether ivuxolimab changed TCR sequence diversity and drove clonal T-cell expansion. The monotherapy dose-escalation portion (N ≈ 50 patients) of the phase I ivuxolimab trial is reported in the paper. Overall study results and their limits: In the 0.1-3.0 mg/kg groups, partial responders had among the lowest normalized peripheral clonal expansion, particularly in CD8+ T cells. Which antigens the clonally expanded peripheral T cells were specific for was not determined. At doses from 0.1 to 3.0 mg/kg, clonal expansion was seen in both CD4+ and CD8+ blood T cells between baseline and week 6. Low levels of normalized T-cell clonal expansion were also seen in some patients who did not respond. On average, CD8+ T cells showed more expanded clones than CD4+ T cells after ivuxolimab.

To sequence the TCRbeta CDR3 region, genomic DNA was isolated from the sorted cells. TCRbeta CDR3 regions were sequenced using the immunoSEQ Assay. TCRdb limited this immuneACCESS table to in-frame rearrangements with V and J called. A share of clones is missing; checked studies link under half to unresolved V genes, and the rest is unexplained. A total of about 41,000 clones appear in this sample, 87% of them only once. Together, the top ten hold 3% to 4% of the sample. Patients with autoimmune disease history or receiving systemic immunosuppression were excluded from the trial. In every dose cohort, peripheral blood was drawn for TCR sequencing at baseline, cycle 4 day 1, and cycle 7 day 1. The samples were drawn from a first-in-human, open-label, multicenter phase I dose-escalation trial of ivuxolimab. Adults with locally advanced or metastatic melanoma, renal cell, hepatocellular, or head and neck squamous cell carcinoma were enrolled in the trial. Before TCR sequencing, CD4+ T cells and CD8+ T cells from peripheral blood were sorted into separate populations.

Rearrangement joined TRBV13 to TRBJ1-2; 7 middle bases align to TRBD1. Sequenced material: CD4+ or CD8+ T cells sorted from blood, taken in a trial of the OX40 agonist ivuxolimab. The source is an adult with an advanced solid tumor such as melanoma, head and neck, liver or kidney cancer. For the CDR3, the sequence is CASSLSLYRGPNYGYTF. The nucleotides are TGTGCCAGCAGCTTATCCCTCTACAGGGGACCTAACTATGGCTACACCTTC.